This record covers a single TCR beta chain. The antigen remains undetermined. CDR3 length equals 16 residues. Germline CDR1 LNHDA, CDR2 SQIVND (reference sequence). Trimming left V 5 bases short and J 1 base short, with 15 bases between. The data were obtained in a study of CD4 T cells in relation to SARS-CoV-2 and coronaviruses. On the study more broadly: After roughly 9 days of antigen culture, PBMC TCR beta CDR3s were sequenced. Points from the study as a whole: Samples before the pandemic and after infection were not matched within any donor.

TCRdb's table, derived via immunoSEQ multiplex PCR, lists solely in-frame clones and lacks some. The table lists more than 20,000 clones, 76% of them singletons, with roughly 15% in the top ten. Before the COVID-19 pandemic, during about 2011-2019, CD4+ T cells were taken from unexposed donors. The cells were cultured for less than twelve days before CD4+ T cells were isolated. Fresh IL-2 medium replaced half the medium on days 3 and 7. This chain links TRBV19 with TRBJ1-5, with D possibly matching TRBD1 (5 bases). The clonotype comes from a human donor in good health. The material sequenced was CD4+ T cells from PBMCs, cultured in vitro. DNA of the CDR3: TGTGCCAGTAGTCTTCAGGGTGGGGTAAGCAATCAGCCCCAGCATTTT. Translation: CASSLQGGVSNQPQHF.